These T cell receptor beta chains were read from a single sample in a study of naive and memory T cell subsets. One entry per CDR3 protein, called by TCRdb with MiXCR from the UMI-ligation and nested PCR reads. The table has around 93,000 distinct CDR3 sequences, about 10% seen once. What was sequenced was naive CD4+ T cells from blood. These receptors were taken from a human donor in good health. Each CDR3 is given with its conserved first and last residue. A D gene is named only where the DNA matches it firmly. Rows give clone size only sometimes, using once, few, many, or a class for an expanded clone.

J gene	V gene	D gene	clone size	CDR3 DNA	CDR3 protein
TRBJ1-4	TRBV12-3/TRBV12-4	TRBD1	.	TGTGCCAGCAGTTTCCCGACAGGGGAGCATGAAAAACTGTTTTTT	CASSFPTGEHEKLFF
TRBJ2-7	TRBV4-2	.	few	TGTGCCAGCAGCCAAGGGACACCTATAATGGGCGAGCAGTACTTC	CASSQGTPIMGEQYF
TRBJ2-7	TRBV5-4	.	.	TGTGCCAGCAGCTCCCAGACGTCCGGAACCTACGAGCAGTACTTC	CASSSQTSGTYEQYF
TRBJ2-2	TRBV6-2/TRBV6-3	.	many	TGTGCCAGCAGCTCCCCGGGGGAAAAGGGGACCGGGGAGCTGTTTTTT	CASSSPGEKGTGELFF
TRBJ1-3	TRBV28	.	.	TGTGCCAGCAGTCCCGCGTTGAGCTCTGGAAACACCATATATTTT	CASSPALSSGNTIYF
TRBJ2-4	TRBV20-1	.	many	TGCAGTGCTATGGAGGGAGTCAACATTCAGTACTTC	CSAMEGVNIQYF
TRBJ2-7	TRBV27	.	few	TGTGCCAGCAGTTCGGCCGGGGGGCAGTACTTC	CASSSAGGQYF
TRBJ2-1	TRBV20-1	.	.	TGCAGCGGACAAAAAACAGGTTGGGGAGAGCAGTTCTTC	CSGQKTGWGEQFF
TRBJ2-1	TRBV7-2	TRBD2	few	TGTGCCAGCAGCTTAGAGCGGGGGCCCTACAATGAGCAGTTCTTC	CASSLERGPYNEQFF
TRBJ1-3	TRBV11-2	.	.	TGTGCCAGCAGCTTATCTGGAAACACCATATATTTT	CASSLSGNTIYF
TRBJ1-1	TRBV20-1	TRBD1	.	TGCAGTGCTTATCCCGGGACAGGGGGTGTTGAAGCTTTCTTT	CSAYPGTGGVEAFF
TRBJ2-2	TRBV6-6	TRBD1	few	TGTGCCAGCAGTTACTCCTTCGGACAGGTTGGGACCGGGGAGCTGTTTTTT	CASSYSFGQVGTGELFF
TRBJ2-2	TRBV6-2/TRBV6-3	.	.	TGTGCCAGCAGTTATCGGGGCCTCCCCGGGGAGCTGTTTTTT	CASSYRGLPGELFF
TRBJ2-3	TRBV6-2/TRBV6-3	.	.	TGTGCCAGCAGTCACTCGGCAGATACGCAGTATTTT	CASSHSADTQYF
TRBJ2-3	TRBV27	.	.	TGTGCCAGCAGTTTCACCGCGGACTCGACTACGCAGTATTTT	CASSFTADSTTQYF
TRBJ1-4	TRBV30	.	once	TGTGCCTGGAGTGTCGACAGGCTTCTTAATGAAAAACTGTTTTTT	CAWSVDRLLNEKLFF
TRBJ2-1	TRBV7-2	.	few	TGTGCCAGCAGCTTTCGTAGCGGTAGCTCCTACAATGAGCAGTTCTTC	CASSFRSGSSYNEQFF
TRBJ2-7	TRBV7-9	TRBD2	.	TGTGCCAGCAGCCAGTCCGGGACTAGCGACGAGCAGTACTTC	CASSQSGTSDEQYF
TRBJ2-5	TRBV7-9	TRBD1	.	TGTGCCAGCAGCTTGTGGGCTCAGGGGGCGCGTGAGACCCAGTACTTC	CASSLWAQGARETQYF
TRBJ1-5	TRBV6-2/TRBV6-3	.	.	TGTGCCAGCAGTTACGCCCAGCGATACTCACTTAGGGCAGCCCAGCATTTT	CASSYAQRYSLRAAQHF
TRBJ2-2	TRBV27	.	.	TGTGCCAGCATCAACCTGGGGACAGGGGAGCTGTTTTTT	CASINLGTGELFF
TRBJ2-5	TRBV5-1	.	.	TGCGCCAGCAGCCTCGACACCGTCCAAGAGACCCAGTACTTC	CASSLDTVQETQYF
TRBJ1-2	TRBV10-3	.	.	TGTGCCATCAGTGAACGGGTCTATGGCTACACCTTC	CAISERVYGYTF
TRBJ1-2	TRBV28	.	few	TGTGCCAGCACCCAACGGGGGCCCCCCACCTATGGCTACACCTTC	CASTQRGPPTYGYTF
TRBJ2-7	TRBV7-9	.	many	TGTGCCAGCGGGAGAGGGCCCTCCTACGAGCAGTACTTC	CASGRGPSYEQYF
TRBJ2-6	TRBV7-2	TRBD2	.	TGTGCCAGCAGCGGGGGGAGGGCAGCCTTCTCTGGGGCCAACGTCCTGACTTTC	CASSGGRAAFSGANVLTF
TRBJ2-1	TRBV5-1	.	many	TGCGCCAGCAGCTTGAAAGACCGCGTGAGCTCCTACAATGAGCAGTTCTTC	CASSLKDRVSSYNEQFF
TRBJ2-7	TRBV28	.	.	TGTGCCAGCAGTTCCACAGGGATATCCTACGAGCAGTACTTC	CASSSTGISYEQYF
TRBJ1-1	TRBV6-1	.	.	TGTGCCAGCAGTGAAAAATCCCGGACCACTGAAGCTTTCTTT	CASSEKSRTTEAFF
TRBJ1-4	TRBV10-3	.	many	TGTGCCATCAGTGGGACAGCCGGTAATGAAAAACTGTTTTTT	CAISGTAGNEKLFF
TRBJ1-1	TRBV14	.	.	TGTGCCAGCAGCCAAGTGGTGACCGTCCGGGGTGAAGCTTTCTTT	CASSQVVTVRGEAFF
TRBJ2-7	TRBV7-2	.	few	TGTGCCAGCAGCTCGGACCTTGACTCCTACGAGCAGTACTTC	CASSSDLDSYEQYF
TRBJ2-1	TRBV7-2	TRBD2	few	TGTGCCAGCAGCTCGCCCGAGCGGGGCTACAATGAGCAGTTCTTC	CASSSPERGYNEQFF
TRBJ2-5	TRBV7-9	.	few	TGTGCCAGCAGCAACACCGGGACGTATAAAGAGACCCAGTACTTC	CASSNTGTYKETQYF
TRBJ2-7	TRBV29-1	TRBD1	many	TGCAGCGTTGAGCCGGGACAGGGGCCCTACGAGCAGTACTTC	CSVEPGQGPYEQYF
TRBJ2-7	TRBV10-3	.	.	TGTGCCATCAGAGAACAAGGGGCCTACGAGCAGTACTTC	CAIREQGAYEQYF
TRBJ1-2	TRBV11-1	.	few	TGTGCCAGCAGCTTGGATCCGGGACAAATCTATGGCTACACCTTC	CASSLDPGQIYGYTF
TRBJ1-5	TRBV7-9	.	many	TGTGCCAGCAGCCGGGACGGTATGGCGCAACGGCCCCAGCATTTT	CASSRDGMAQRPQHF
TRBJ1-6	TRBV18	.	.	TGTGCCAGCTCACTTCCAACCTCGGCTAATTCACCCCTCCACTTT	CASSLPTSANSPLHF
TRBJ2-3	TRBV2	.	many	TGTGCCAGCACCGCGACAGATACGCAGTATTTT	CASTATDTQYF
TRBJ2-3	TRBV5-1	TRBD2	few	TGCGCCAGCAGTCCTGGGACTAGCGGGAGAGTGACAGATACGCAGTATTTT	CASSPGTSGRVTDTQYF
TRBJ2-5	TRBV28	TRBD2	many	TGTGCCATTGGGCTAGCGGGGGGGCCTGGGGAGACCCAGTACTTC	CAIGLAGGPGETQYF
TRBJ1-4	TRBV7-2	TRBD1	.	TGTGCCAGCAGCCCACAGGGGTTGCATTTGTTTTTT	CASSPQGLHLFF
TRBJ2-1	TRBV7-2	.	few	TGTGCCAGCAGCTTCGAGATGGGCAATGAGCAGTTCTTC	CASSFEMGNEQFF
TRBJ2-3	TRBV7-9	.	.	TGTGCCAGCAGCCCAACCAAGGGGGATACGCAGTATTTT	CASSPTKGDTQYF
TRBJ2-7	TRBV5-4	.	few	TGTGCCAGCAGCTTCTCGGGGAGAGACTACGAGCAGTACTTC	CASSFSGRDYEQYF
TRBJ2-3	TRBV7-9	.	once	TGTGCCAGCAGCTTTTATAGCACAGATACGCAGTATTTT	CASSFYSTDTQYF
TRBJ2-7	TRBV3-1	TRBD2	.	TGTGCCAGCAGCCAAGAGGCTAGCGGACCCTACGAGCAGTACTTC	CASSQEASGPYEQYF
TRBJ2-3	TRBV20-1	TRBD2	few	TGCAGTGCTAGAAGGACTAGCGGGAGGGGGGATACGCAGTATTTT	CSARRTSGRGDTQYF
TRBJ2-3	TRBV12-3/TRBV12-4	.	many	TGTGCCAGCAGCGGCGATCGCATCAGGTCAACGCAGTATTTT	CASSGDRIRSTQYF
TRBJ1-4	TRBV28	.	once	TGTGCCAGCAGTTCCTCTAGACCTGAAAAACTGTTTTTT	CASSSSRPEKLFF
TRBJ1-4	TRBV20-1	.	.	TGCAGTGGAAAGCTCTCCACAACTAATGAAAAACTGTTTTTT	CSGKLSTTNEKLFF
TRBJ2-2	TRBV20-1	.	few	TGCAGTGCTAGAACCATCTCCGGGACGACGAACGCGAACACCGGGGAGCTGTTTTTT	CSARTISGTTNANTGELFF
TRBJ1-1	TRBV7-3	.	many	TGTGCCAGCAGCTTAATGCGACAGAACACTGAAGCTTTCTTT	CASSLMRQNTEAFF
TRBJ2-5	TRBV5-1	TRBD2	few	TGCGCCAGCAGCTCAGGCGGGAGTCGAGAGACCCAGTACTTC	CASSSGGSRETQYF
TRBJ1-5	TRBV27	.	.	TGTGCCAGCAGTTTTGGATCAGGGGTGGATCAGCCCCAGCATTTT	CASSFGSGVDQPQHF
TRBJ2-5	TRBV5-5	.	many	TGTGCCAGCAGCTCACCCGTGGAGACCCAGTACTTC	CASSSPVETQYF
TRBJ1-2	TRBV28	TRBD1	few	TGTGCCACCAGCCTAGGGGGCCCTCCTGGTGGCTACACCTTC	CATSLGGPPGGYTF
TRBJ1-5	TRBV6-6	.	.	TGTGCCAGCAGGGGAGGTCCCCAGCCCCAGCATTTT	CASRGGPQPQHF